This TCR beta chain came from a study of tumor and adjacent non-tumor tissue in lung cancer. Overall study: The patients, some ten men and 5 or 6 women, were roughly 30 to 80 with stage I to III disease. Samples averaged roughly 4.3 million productive TCRbeta reads each. Broader study findings: Compared with tumor, normal lung showed significantly lower TCR diversity.

No cell sorting was done before RNA was extracted from the tissue. Distant lung tissue was collected more than 3 cm away from the tumor edge. Trimming removed 1 base from V and 5 bases from J; junction bases left unmatched: 7. From germline, CDR1 is DFQATT and CDR2 SNEGSKA (reference sequence). CDR3 size: 16 residues. The library came from three nested PCR rounds adapted from ARM-PCR protocols. TCRdb re-analysed the multiplex PCR reads in MiXCR, keeping a single row per CDR3 protein. The repertoire holds roughly 75,000 distinct CDR3 sequences, 80% to 90% seen once, with approximately 55% in the top ten. This clonotype was picked up many times. Its antigen is still unknown.

The source is a man aged 60 to 69 with non-small cell lung cancer. Material for sequencing was distant non-tumor lung tissue. The V and J genes are TRBV20-1 and TRBJ2-3; TRBD2 agrees at 12 bases. The CDR3 sequence: CSARAPLAGGRDTQYF. The CDR3 DNA follows: TGCAGTGCTAGAGCTCCACTAGCGGGAGGTCGAGATACGCAGTATTTT.